This is a list of T cell receptor beta chains from one sample in a study of beta chain features in type 1 diabetes. Repertoires were generated with immunoSEQ multiplex PCR, while TCRdb's copy carries only in-frame clones and drops some. Here the sample spans roughly 300,000 clones, over 7% being singletons. Sequencing input: central memory CD4+ T cells from blood. These receptors were obtained from a man aged 30-40 years with type 1 diabetes. CDR3s include the opening cysteine and the closing phenylalanine or tryptophan. The D gene is left open where the match is weak. Some rows have no size entry. The others give once, few or many, or a class for an expanded clone.

j_gene	d_gene	v_gene	abundance	CDR3nt	CDR3aa
TRBJ2-7	TRBD2	TRBV7-9	many	TGTGCCAGCAGCTTGGGACTAGCGGGGGTCTCGTGGCAGTACTTC	CASSLGLAGVSWQYF
TRBJ2-1	.	TRBV7-6	few	TGTGCCAGCCGCTTCCCAGCGGCAGGGGGGTCGGATGAGCAGTTCTTC	CASRFPAAGGSDEQFF
TRBJ1-3	.	TRBV2	.	TGTGCCAGCAGTGACCAGGGGCCAGGAAACACCATATATTTT	CASSDQGPGNTIYF
TRBJ1-2	.	TRBV28	many	TGTGCCAGCAGCACTCCCCGGGGGGCCTATGGCTACACCTTC	CASSTPRGAYGYTF
TRBJ1-1	.	TRBV7-2	.	TGTGCCAGCAGCTTAGCGCCCGGGTTGGACACTGAAGCTTTCTTT	CASSLAPGLDTEAFF
TRBJ2-1	.	TRBV7-9	.	TGTGCCAGCAGCAAAGCAGGGGTTACGGAGCAGTTCTTC	CASSKAGVTEQFF
TRBJ2-3	.	TRBV7-2	few	TGTGCCAGCAGCTTGCAGAACAGTGGAGATACGCAGTATTTT	CASSLQNSGDTQYF
TRBJ1-2	.	TRBV29-1	few	TGCAGCTCCCGCCCAGGCCCAAACTATGGCTACACCTTC	CSSRPGPNYGYTF
TRBJ2-3	TRBD1	TRBV27	few	TGTGCCAGCAGTCCGCGGACAGGGGGCTTCTCAGATACGCAGTATTTT	CASSPRTGGFSDTQYF
TRBJ1-1	.	TRBV18	few	TGTGCCAGCTCACCAAGGGACGGACTGAACACTGAAGCTTTCTTT	CASSPRDGLNTEAFF
TRBJ2-7	TRBD2	TRBV4-3	many	TGCGCCAGCAGCACGGGACTAGGGAATTACGAGCAGTACTTC	CASSTGLGNYEQYF
TRBJ2-5	.	TRBV7-2	few	TGTGCCAGCAGCTTTTGGCAAGAGACCCAGTACTTC	CASSFWQETQYF
TRBJ1-2	.	TRBV28	.	TGTGCCAGCTCAGCGGCGGGGCCCTCCTATGGCTACACCTTC	CASSAAGPSYGYTF
TRBJ2-1	.	TRBV7-9	few	TGTGCCAGCAGCTTAATAGAGCGAGGGCTTGCGCAGTTCTTC	CASSLIERGLAQFF
TRBJ2-7	.	TRBV7-2	.	TGTGCCAGCAGCCCAGCCGGGATTAGCTACGAGCAGTACTTC	CASSPAGISYEQYF
TRBJ1-4	TRBD1	TRBV6-5	few	TGTGCCACCCGGTCAGGGGGAAAGGAAAAACTGTTTTTT	CATRSGGKEKLFF
TRBJ2-5	TRBD2	TRBV2	few	TGTGCCAGCACGGGGGGGTACCAAGAGACCCAGTACTTC	CASTGGYQETQYF
TRBJ2-3	.	TRBV9	few	TGTGCCAGCACCCCAGCGGCCTATCCAGATACGCAGTATTTT	CASTPAAYPDTQYF
TRBJ2-7	.	TRBV19	few	TGTGCCAGTAGTTCCCAGAAATGGACAGAAGCCTACGAGCAGTACTTC	CASSSQKWTEAYEQYF
TRBJ2-7	.	TRBV11-2	.	TGTGCCAGCAGCTTAGTTCCTCAGGGCGAGCAGTACTTC	CASSLVPQGEQYF
TRBJ1-5	TRBD1	TRBV5-1	few	TGCGCCAGCAGCCCTGAGGGGGCAGGGGGACAGCCCCAGCATTTT	CASSPEGAGGQPQHF
TRBJ2-1	.	TRBV11-2	.	TGTGCCAGCAGCCGTGGGGGGATAGAGCTCTTC	CASSRGGIELF
TRBJ1-1	.	TRBV7-9	.	TGTGCCAGCAGCCAGGGGCCTAACACTGAAGCTTTCTTT	CASSQGPNTEAFF